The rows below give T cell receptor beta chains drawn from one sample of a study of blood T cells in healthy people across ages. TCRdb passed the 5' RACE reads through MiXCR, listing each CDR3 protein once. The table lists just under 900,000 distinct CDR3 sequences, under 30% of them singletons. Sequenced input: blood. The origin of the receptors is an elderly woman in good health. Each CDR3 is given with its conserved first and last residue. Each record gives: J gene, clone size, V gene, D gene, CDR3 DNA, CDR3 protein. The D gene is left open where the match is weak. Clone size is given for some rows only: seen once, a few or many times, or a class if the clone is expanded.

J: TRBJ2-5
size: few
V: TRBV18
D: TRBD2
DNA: TGTGCCAGCTCACAGCCGGGACTAGCGGGACGGGACGAGACCCAGTACTTC
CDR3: CASSQPGLAGRDETQYF

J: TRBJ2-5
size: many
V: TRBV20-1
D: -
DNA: TGCAGTGCCAAACTCCGGGGAGAGACCCAGTACTTC
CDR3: CSAKLRGETQYF

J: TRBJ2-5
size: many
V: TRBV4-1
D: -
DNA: TGCGCCAGCAGCCACGTCAGGGAGGAGGAGACCCAGTACTTC
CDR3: CASSHVREEETQYF

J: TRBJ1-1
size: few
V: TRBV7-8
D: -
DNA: TGTGCCAGCAGCTTAGTGATCGGTACTGAAGCTTTCTTT
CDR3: CASSLVIGTEAFF

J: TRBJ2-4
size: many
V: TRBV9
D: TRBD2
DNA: TGTGCCAGCAGCTCCCGGACTAGCGAGGCCAAAAACATTCAGTACTTC
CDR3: CASSSRTSEAKNIQYF

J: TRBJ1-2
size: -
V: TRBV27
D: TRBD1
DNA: TGTGCCAGCAGTTTAGGGCGGACAGGGCGAGGGCGGAACTATAGCCACACCTTC
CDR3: CASSLGRTGRGRNYSHTF

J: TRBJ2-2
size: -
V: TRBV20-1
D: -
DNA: TGCAGTGCTAGAGATCCCCTGAACACCGGGGAGCTGTTTTTT
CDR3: CSARDPLNTGELFF

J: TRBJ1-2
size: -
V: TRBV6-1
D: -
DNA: TGTGCCAGCAGTGAAACGGGACGTTATGGCTACACCTTC
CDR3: CASSETGRYGYTF

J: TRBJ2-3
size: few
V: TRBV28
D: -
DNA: TGTGCCAGCAGTTTTCAAGGGGCCCTTTCCACAGATACGCAGTATTTT
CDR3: CASSFQGALSTDTQYF

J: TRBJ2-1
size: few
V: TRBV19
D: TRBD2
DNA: TGTGCCAGTAGTTCGTGGGGGGGGGTCAATGAGCAGTTCTTC
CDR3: CASSSWGGVNEQFF

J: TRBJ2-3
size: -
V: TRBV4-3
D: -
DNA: TGCGCCAGCAGCCAGACTCATAACCCCGCGAGGGGCGATACGCAGTATTTT
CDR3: CASSQTHNPARGDTQYF

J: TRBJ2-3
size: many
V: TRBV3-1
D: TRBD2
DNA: TGTGCCAGCAGGGGACTAGCGGGGCTCACAGATACGCAGTATTTT
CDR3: CASRGLAGLTDTQYF

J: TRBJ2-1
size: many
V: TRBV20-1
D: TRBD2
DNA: TGCAGTGCTAGAAGGCGGGGGACCGACAATGAGCAGTTCTTC
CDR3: CSARRRGTDNEQFF

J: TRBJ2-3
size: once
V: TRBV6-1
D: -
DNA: TGTGCCAGCAGTGAAGCGTTTCAGGGGGGAGATACGCAGTATTTT
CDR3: CASSEAFQGGDTQYF

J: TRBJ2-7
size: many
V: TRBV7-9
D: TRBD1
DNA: TGTGCCAGCAGCAAGCCGGGACAGGGTGTCCACGAGCAGTACTTC
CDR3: CASSKPGQGVHEQYF

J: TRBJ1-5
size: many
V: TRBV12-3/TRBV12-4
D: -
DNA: TGTGCCAGCAGTTTAGACGTTACAGGCCAGCCCCAGCATTTT
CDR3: CASSLDVTGQPQHF

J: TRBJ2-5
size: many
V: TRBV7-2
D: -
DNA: TGTGCCAGCAGCCCTGAAGGGAGGGAGACCCAGTACTTC
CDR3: CASSPEGRETQYF

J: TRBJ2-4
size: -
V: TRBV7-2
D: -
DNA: TGTGCCAGCAGCTTCGGGGTGGGGTACCAAGCCAAAAACATTCAGTACTTC
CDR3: CASSFGVGYQAKNIQYF

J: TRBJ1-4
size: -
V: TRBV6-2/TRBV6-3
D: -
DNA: TGTGCCAGCGCCGCCGGAGAAAAACTGTTTTTT
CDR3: CASAAGEKLFF

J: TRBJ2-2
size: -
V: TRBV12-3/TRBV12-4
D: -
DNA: TGTGCCAGCAGCCTAACCGGGGGACCGAACACCGGGGAGCTGTTTTTT
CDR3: CASSLTGGPNTGELFF

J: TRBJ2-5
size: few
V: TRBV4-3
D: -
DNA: TGCGCCAGCAGCCAAGAGGGTTTAGGGGTCCCTGGGCAGACCCAGTACTTC
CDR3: CASSQEGLGVPGQTQYF